This T cell receptor (beta chain) was captured by sequencing in a study of shared clonotypes between healthy human individuals. Study details: For every donor, three CD4 naive, three CD4 memory, two CD8 naive and one CD8 memory plates were used. Overall study findings and caveats: Unshared clonotypes carried lower generation probabilities than those common to all four donors. Naive subsets, compared against memory subsets, generally had larger estimated richness values.

With respect to this clone: Its antigen remains unidentified.

Positively selected for CCR7, the CD45RO-negative cells used as naive CD8 cells excluded terminally differentiated effector memory CD45RA+ cells. Donors were healthy HIV-negative adults without recently reported acute infections or vaccinations. The CDR3 sequence is 16 residues long. Per the germline V gene, CDR1 is SEHNR and CDR2 is FQNEAQ (reference sequence). V dropped 0 bases and J dropped 5; count of bases not matched to a gene: 6. Repertoires were generated with immunoSEQ multiplex PCR, while TCRdb's copy carries only in-frame clones and drops some. Here the sample spans nearly 2 million clones, about 94% being singletons.

J is TRBJ1-4 and V is TRBV7-9; TRBD1 matches 7 bases. Material: naive CD8+ T cells sorted from blood. The sequence was collected from a man younger than 30 in good health. This chain's CDR3 is CASSLASGQLNEKLFF. The CDR3 coding sequence is TGTGCCAGCAGCTTAGCGTCGGGACAGCTGAATGAAAAACTGTTTTTT.